Each of the 5 T cell receptor beta chains below was sequenced from the same sample in a study of T cells in Graves' hyperthyroidism and ophthalmopathy. TCR beta CDR3 regions were amplified from RNA transcripts. The HTBI primer set was used in a first-round RT-PCR of the TCR CDR3. One entry per CDR3 protein results from TCRdb running MiXCR on the multiplex PCR reads. The sample holds about 360,000 distinct CDR3 sequences, around 13% seen once. Specimen: blood. The receptors here all came from a woman between 18 and 29 years old with Graves' hyperthyroidism.

This clonotype occurred a few times. The V and J genes are TRBV29-1 and TRBJ2-5; 9 bases agree with TRBD2. The ends lost 7 bases at V and 2 bases at J; junction bases unmatched: 2. This CDR3 contains 12 residues. Per germline, CDR1 SQVTM and CDR2 ANQGSEA. CDR3 DNA sequence: TGCAGCGCTAGCGGGACACAAGAGACCCAGTACTTC. It codes for CSASGTQETQYF. Supplemented by reference TRBV29-1 and TRBJ2-5, the full variable domain reads SAVISQKPSRDICQRGTSLTIQCQVDSQVTMMFWYRQQPGQSLTLIATANQGSEATYESGFVIDKFPISRPNLTFSTLTVSNMSPEDSSIYLCSASGTQETQYFGPGTRLLVL.

This clonotype was seen more than once but under ten times. The chain employs TRBV4-1 and TRBJ2-7, with TRBD1 matching over 7 bases. CDR1 and CDR2 (germline): MGHRA, YSYEKL. This CDR3 is built from 13 residues. With V trimmed by 4 bases and J by 6 bases, 6 bases remained unmatched. CDR3 in DNA: TGCGCCAGCAGCCGCCCGACAGGGAGCGAGCAGTACTTC. Amino acid sequence: CASSRPTGSEQYF.

The sample holds many counts of this clonotype. The chain couples TRBV6-2 or TRBV6-3 to TRBJ1-5; TRBD1 agrees at 10 bases. Per the germline V gene, CDR1 is MNHEY and CDR2 is SVGEGT. With V trimmed by 6 bases and J by 6 bases, 5 bases remained unmatched. CDR3 length equals 14 residues. The DNA of the CDR3 is TGTGCCAGCAGGGGGACAGGGGACAGTCAGCCCCAGCATTTT. Amino acids: CASRGTGDSQPQHF.

This clonotype showed up many times. The V and J genes are TRBV18 and TRBJ1-1, with D possibly TRBD1 on 5 matching bases. The CDR3 is 15 amino acids. The germline V gene encodes CDR1 KGHSH and CDR2 LQKENI. V lost 3 bases to trimming and J lost 1 base, with 12 bases between them. CDR3 residues: CASSPLGHPNTEAFF. CDR3 DNA sequence: TGTGCCAGCTCACCCCTGGGGCACCCGAACACTGAAGCTTTCTTT.

This clonotype was counted ten times or more. This chain uses TRBV27 with TRBJ1-5; D is unclear. The germline gives CDR1 MNHEY, CDR2 SMNVEV (reference sequence). This CDR3 is built from 14 residues. V shed 5 bases and J shed 5 bases, with 13 bases lying between them. DNA of the CDR3: TGTGCCAGCAGTCACTACGGGAATGATCAGCCCCAGCATTTT. Translated: CASSHYGNDQPQHF.